The 16 T cell receptor beta chains in this list originate from one sample, sequenced in a study of cytomegalovirus exposure and HLA in healthy donors. Generated by immunoSEQ multiplex PCR, the TCRdb table keeps only in-frame clones and is missing some. The data hold about 110,000 clones, with 85% to 90% observed a single time. The sequenced sample consisted of PBMCs. The receptors originated from a woman younger than 35 in good health and CMV-seropositive.

This clone has more than one count but fewer than ten. This rearrangement joins TRBV6-6 to TRBJ2-7; no reliable D call. V lost 7 bases and J 3 bases, leaving 13 bases between the germline ends. The CDR3 is 13 residues long. Germline CDR1 is MNHNY and CDR2 is SVGAGI (reference sequence). The CDR3 spells CASTQAANYEQYF. In nucleotides, the CDR3 is TGTGCCAGCACCCAGGCAGCTAACTACGAGCAGTACTTC.

In its sample, this clone was seen once. The gene calls are TRBV10-3 and TRBJ2-7; weak D call: TRBD2 (6 bases). Germline loops: CDR1 ENHRY, CDR2 SYGVKD. V lost 2 bases to trimming and J lost 7 bases, with 12 bases between them. This CDR3 is built from 13 residues. CDR3 in amino acids: CAISERGTGEQYF. In nucleotides, the CDR3 is TGTGCCATCAGTGAGCGGGGGACGGGAGAGCAGTACTTC.

The chain joins TRBV9 to TRBJ2-7; no reliable D call. CDR3 length: 14 residues. Germline V gene sequence: CDR1 SGDLS, CDR2 YYNGEE. V dropped 1 base and J dropped 2 bases, with 10 bases sitting between them. The DNA of the CDR3 is TGTGCCAGCAGCGTAAGCCCCTACGCCTACGAGCAGTACTTC. It encodes CASSVSPYAYEQYF.

This CDR3 reads CASSEGYGGNQPQHF. CDR3 nucleotides: TGTGCCAGCAGTGAAGGGTACGGTGGCAATCAGCCCCAGCATTTT. The chain combines TRBV6-1 with TRBJ1-5; no clear D. Trimming pared 1 base from V and 2 bases from J, leaving 9 bases between. The germline V gene encodes CDR1 MNHNS and CDR2 SASEGT. The CDR3 consists of 15 residues.

The rearrangement links TRBV4-1 to TRBJ2-4; unclear D gene. The CDR3 has 17 residues. V gave up 1 base and J gave up 0 bases, with 13 bases separating them. Germline CDR1 and CDR2: MGHRA and YSYEKL. In DNA, the CDR3 is TGCGCCAGCAGCCAAGGTCTGACGACTCTAGCCAAAAACATTCAGTACTTC. It is translated as CASSQGLTTLAKNIQYF.

Regarding this clone: Other DNA sequences from this sample encode an identical CDR3 as well. The rearrangement joins TRBV2 to TRBJ1-2; no clear D. From germline, CDR1 is SNHLY and CDR2 FYNNEI. The CDR3 consists of 15 residues. The V end was cut by 1 base, the J end by 0 bases, with 9 bases between. Here the CDR3 reads CASSEERFANYGYTF. The CDR3 DNA is TGTGCCAGCAGTGAAGAGCGATTTGCTAACTATGGCTACACCTTC.

The gene calls are TRBV18 and TRBJ2-7; TRBD2 is a possible D gene (5 bases). The V gene's germline CDR1 is KGHSH and CDR2 LQKENI. This CDR3 is built from 13 residues. V was pared by 3 bases and J by 0 bases, with 6 bases between. Written as DNA, the CDR3 is TGTGCCAGCTCACCCGGGGACTCCTACGAGCAGTACTTC. Residues: CASSPGDSYEQYF. The variable domain in full, completed from reference TRBV18 and TRBJ2-7, reads NAGVMQNPRHLVRRRGQEARLRCSPMKGHSHVYWYRQLPEEGLKFMVYLQKENIIDESGMPKERFSAEFPKEGPSILRIQQVVRGDSAAYFCASSPGDSYEQYFGPGTRLTVT.

The gene calls are TRBV6-6 and TRBJ2-7, with TRBD1 matching 7 bases. CDR1 MNHNY and CDR2 SVGAGI come from the germline V gene (reference sequence). Trimming cost V 7 bases and J 2 bases; bases outside gene matches: 8. CDR3 length: 14 amino acids. The CDR3 loop is CASTLAQGAYEQYF. For the CDR3, the DNA is TGTGCCAGCACGTTAGCGCAGGGGGCCTACGAGCAGTACTTC.

The chain uses TRBV5-1 and TRBJ2-1, with 10 nucleotides matching TRBD2. Germline loops: CDR1 SGHRS, CDR2 YFSETQ. The CDR3 spans 14 residues. The V segment lost 5 bases and the J segment 7 bases; nucleotides outside the gene matches: 6. The CDR3 spells CASSLAGGGNEQFF. The CDR3 nucleotides are TGCGCCAGCAGTTTAGCGGGAGGTGGGAATGAGCAGTTCTTC.

The sample holds a few counts of this clone. The CDR3 here is CASTLDFPNTGELFF. The CDR3 DNA reads as TGTGCCAGCACCCTGGACTTTCCGAACACCGGGGAGCTGTTTTTT. This rearrangement joins TRBV11-2 to TRBJ2-2, with D tentatively TRBD2 (5 bases). This CDR3 comprises 15 residues. CDR1 is SGHAT and CDR2 is FQNNGV in the germline V gene. V was shortened by 7 bases and J by 0 bases, with 12 bases between the two germline ends.

This chain joins TRBV19 and TRBJ1-2; 9 bases are a match to TRBD1. The CDR3 sequence is 17 residues long. The ends lost 5 bases at V and 4 bases at J; junction bases unmatched: 14. The germline V gene encodes CDR1 LNHDA and CDR2 SQIVND (reference sequence). Written as DNA, the CDR3 is TGTGCCAGTAGTTACGGAGTACAGGGGGCGATTTCCTATGGCTACACCTTC. It encodes CASSYGVQGAISYGYTF.

The chain joins TRBV6-1 to TRBJ1-2, with unresolved D. CDR1 MNHNS and CDR2 SASEGT come from the germline V gene. The ends were cut back, 2 bases at V and 6 bases at J, with 16 bases in the middle. The CDR3 runs 15 residues. In DNA form, the CDR3 reads TGTGCCAGCAGTGAATTCGCTGGTTTGCAGAATGGCTACACCTTC. Protein product: CASSEFAGLQNGYTF.

The chain employs TRBV6-1 and TRBJ2-5, with 7 bases that match TRBD1. The DNA end favors TRBJ2-7, so the J call may be wrong. The germline CDR1 and CDR2 sequences are MNHNS and SASEGT. The CDR3 runs to 15 residues. CDR3 residues: CASTILGDSSYEQYF. The CDR3 coding sequence is TGTGCCAGCACCATTTTGGGGGACAGTTCCTACGAGCAGTACTTC.

The chain uses TRBV27 and TRBJ2-3; 14 bases agree with TRBD2. The V and J ends lost 4 bases and 3 bases, in that order; junction bases with no gene match: 3. Germline V gene lookup returns CDR1 MNHEY and CDR2 SMNVEV (reference sequence). The CDR3 contains 16 residues. The CDR3 nucleotides are TGTGCCAGCAGTTCGGGACTAGCGGGAGTTACAGATACGCAGTATTTT. It codes for CASSSGLAGVTDTQYF.

The rearrangement links TRBV5-1 to TRBJ2-1; D is possibly TRBD1 (6 bases). The germline CDR1 and CDR2 sequences are SGHRS and YFSETQ. V was pared by 4 bases and J by 6 bases, with 11 bases between. The CDR3 is made up of 13 amino acids. The CDR3: CASSIGQINEQFF. In DNA, the CDR3 is TGCGCCAGCAGCATAGGACAGATCAATGAGCAGTTCTTC.

This clone appeared a single time. The rearrangement uses TRBV29-1 and TRBJ1-1; 11 nucleotides agree with TRBD1. This CDR3 contains 16 residues. V was pared by 6 bases and J by 4 bases, with 13 bases of the junction left unmatched. Germline CDR1 SQVTM, CDR2 ANQGSEA. The CDR3 sequence is CSVQDRGRTVLTEAFF. CDR3 DNA: TGCAGCGTCCAGGACAGGGGGCGGACCGTCCTCACTGAAGCTTTCTTT.